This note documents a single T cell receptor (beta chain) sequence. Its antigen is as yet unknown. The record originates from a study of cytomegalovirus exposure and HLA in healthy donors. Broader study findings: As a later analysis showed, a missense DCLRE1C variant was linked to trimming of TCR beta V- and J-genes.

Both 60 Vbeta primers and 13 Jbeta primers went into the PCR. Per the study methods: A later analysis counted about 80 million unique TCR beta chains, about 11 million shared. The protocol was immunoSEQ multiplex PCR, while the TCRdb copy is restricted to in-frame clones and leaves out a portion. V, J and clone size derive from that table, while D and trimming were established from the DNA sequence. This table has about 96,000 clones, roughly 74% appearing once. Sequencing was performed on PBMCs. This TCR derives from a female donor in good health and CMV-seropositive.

The DNA of the CDR3 is TGTGCCAGCAGCTCGGACAGGAAAAAAGGTTCATACGAGCAGTACTTC. Amino acids: CASSSDRKKGSYEQYF. This chain uses TRBV5-6 with TRBJ2-7; 7 nucleotides line up with TRBD1. The germline CDR1 and CDR2 sequences are SGHDT and YYEEEE. Germline trimming cut 3 bases from V and 4 bases from J; bases unmatched to any gene: 13. This CDR3 has 16 residues.